Below are 20 T cell receptor beta chains sequenced from a single sample in a study of regulatory T cells in long-lasting Graves disease. Time point noted: newly diagnosed GD, antithyroid drugs for less than 3 months. Extracted RNA from PBMCs served as the source of the TCR library. For TCR beta, libraries came from iRepertoire HTBI primers and Arm-PCR of CDR3 regions. TCRdb re-derived calls from the multiplex PCR reads in MiXCR, one entry per CDR3 protein. The table has about 470,000 distinct CDR3 sequences, 15% seen once. These records were also assigned to another study, of T cells in Graves' hyperthyroidism and ophthalmopathy.

The sequences come from peripheral blood mononuclear cells (PBMCs), collected at new diagnosis, from a patient treated with antithyroid drugs. Source of these receptors: a woman in her 30s with Graves disease.

The V call is TRBV30, the J call TRBJ2-5; D is perhaps TRBD1 (6 bases). The CDR3 runs 16 residues. The V and J ends lost 3 bases and 2 bases respectively, with 19 bases between them. Per the germline V gene, CDR1 is GTSNPN and CDR2 is SVGIG (reference sequence). Here the CDR3 reads CAWSAGARTAQETQYF. CDR3 DNA sequence: TGTGCCTGGAGCGCTGGAGCCCGGACAGCACAAGAGACCCAGTACTTC.

This clonotype was counted ten times or more. In DNA, the CDR3 is TGCAGCGCCTGCCCCAGGTTGGTCCAGACTGAAGCTTTCTTT. It is translated as CSACPRLVQTEAFF. The chain links TRBV29-1 to TRBJ1-1; D is uncertain. Germline V gives CDR1 SQVTM, CDR2 ANQGSEA. The V end was cut by 7 bases, the J end by 5 bases, with 20 bases between. This CDR3 contains 14 residues. The complete variable domain, with remaining parts taken from reference TRBV29-1 and TRBJ1-1, reads SAVISQKPSRDICQRGTSLTIQCQVDSQVTMMFWYRQQPGQSLTLIATANQGSEATYESGFVIDKFPISRPNLTFSTLTVSNMSPEDSSIYLCSACPRLVQTEAFFGQGTRLTVV.

This clonotype came up a few times. This chain links TRBV4-1 with TRBJ2-5; D unclear. Germline CDR1 is MGHRA and CDR2 is YSYEKL. This CDR3 spans 12 amino acids. V dropped 3 bases and J dropped 4 bases, with 6 bases sitting between them. The chain's CDR3 is CASSHGRETQYF. CDR3 DNA sequence: TGCGCCAGCAGCCACGGCAGAGAGACCCAGTACTTC.

The chain recombines TRBV2 with TRBJ1-1, with D hard to call. The CDR3 is 15 residues long. Between the trimmed V and J ends, which lost 6 bases and 1 base, there was a span of 15 bases. The germline CDR1 and CDR2 sequences are SNHLY and FYNNEI. CDR3 in DNA: TGTGCCAGCAGGAAACCGGGAAGCGAGAACACTGAAGCTTTCTTT. This gives the protein CASRKPGSENTEAFF.

This clonotype was counted ten times or more. This rearrangement joins TRBV13 to TRBJ2-5, with D hard to call. CDR3 length: 13 amino acids. V gave up 5 bases and J gave up 2 bases, with 9 bases separating them. Germline CDR1 PRHDT, CDR2 FYEKMQ (reference sequence). CDR3 sequence: CASSKPEQETQYF. Written as DNA, the CDR3 is TGTGCCAGCAGCAAACCGGAGCAAGAGACCCAGTACTTC. The whole variable domain, remainder taken from reference TRBV13 and TRBJ2-5, is AAGVIQSPRHLIKEKRETATLKCYPIPRHDTVYWYQQGPGQDPQFLISFYEKMQSDKGSIPDRFSAQQFSDYHSELNMSSLELGDSALYFCASSKPEQETQYFGPGTRLLVL.

This clonotype came up many times. This sequence joins TRBV7-2 and TRBJ1-5, with TRBD1 matching 8 bases. With V trimmed by 5 bases and J by 6 bases, 12 bases remained unmatched. CDR1 is SGHTA, CDR2 FQGNSA, per germline. The CDR3 runs to 16 residues. CDR3 DNA sequence: TGTGCCAGCAGCCCTAGGGGGACAGGCGGCACTCAGCCCCAGCATTTT. Translation gives CASSPRGTGGTQPQHF.

The table lists this clonotype with a few counts. A junction end diverges from the germline sequence, so it may reflect a read error. This rearrangement joins TRBV6-9 to TRBJ2-1; D possibly corresponds to TRBD2 (5 bases). Germline V CDR1 and CDR2: MNHGY, SVAAGI. CDR3 length: 13 amino acids. The CDR3 DNA sequence: TGTGCCAGCAGTTTAGGCGACTACTATGAGCAGTTCTTC. It encodes CASSLGDYYEQFF.

This clonotype was counted a few times. V and J are TRBV7-9 and TRBJ2-2; perhaps TRBD1 as D (6 bases). The CDR3 sequence is 14 residues long. CDR1 and CDR2 from the germline V gene are SEHNR and FQNEAQ (reference sequence). Between the trimmed V and J ends, which lost 5 bases and 5 bases, there was a span of 12 bases. Here the CDR3 reads CASSALTGTGELFF. In nucleotides, the CDR3 is TGTGCCAGCAGCGCCTTAACAGGGACCGGGGAGCTGTTTTTT.

This clonotype was seen a few times. This chain connects TRBV12-3 or TRBV12-4 to TRBJ1-4; 11 bases line up with TRBD1. This CDR3 contains 16 residues. Trimming cost V 5 bases and J 8 bases; bases outside gene matches: 10. CDR3 in amino acids: CASSPTPGQGGEKLFF. CDR3 nucleotides: TGTGCCAGCAGTCCAACCCCGGGACAGGGGGGAGAAAAACTGTTTTTT.

This clonotype came up a few times. The chain uses TRBV2 and TRBJ2-3; the D call may be TRBD1 or TRBD2 (5 bases each). CDR1 SNHLY and CDR2 FYNNEI come from the germline V gene. V lost 10 bases, J lost 3 bases, and 23 bases lay in between. The CDR3 is 16 residues long. The CDR3 loop reads CATQRGATLRTDTQYF. The CDR3 bases are TGTGCCACCCAGAGGGGAGCGACTCTAAGGACAGATACGCAGTATTTT.

The gene calls are TRBV5-1 and TRBJ2-1; 8 positions match TRBD2. Germline V gene sequence: CDR1 SGHRS, CDR2 YFSETQ. The CDR3 is 13 residues long. V was clipped by 7 bases and J by 9 bases; unmatched bases: 9. The CDR3 nucleotides are TGCGCCAGCCGGATTAGCGGGGTCGGTGAGCAGTTCTTC. This codes for CASRISGVGEQFF.

The sample holds many counts of this clonotype. The genes are TRBV12-3 or TRBV12-4 and TRBJ2-7; D might be TRBD2 (5 bases). CDR3 length: 13 residues. V gave up 6 bases and J gave up 4 bases, with 13 bases separating them. The CDR3, as DNA: TGTGCCAGCAGCGGGGATCCCCTTTACGAGCAGTACTTC. Protein: CASSGDPLYEQYF.

This clonotype has ten or more counts. V and J are TRBV14 and TRBJ2-7; 10 positions agree with TRBD1. Looked up from germline, CDR1 is SGHDN and CDR2 is FVKESK. Losses at the gene ends were 3 bases for V and 2 bases for J; bases not matched to a gene: 4. This CDR3 is built from 15 residues. In DNA, the CDR3 is TGTGCCAGCAGCCATGGAGGGACAGGGGCCTACGAGCAGTACTTC. Its protein is CASSHGGTGAYEQYF.

The rearrangement uses TRBV5-1 and TRBJ2-5, with no clear D. The CDR3 has 13 residues. Germline V gene lookup returns CDR1 SGHRS and CDR2 YFSETQ. V was cut by 3 bases and J by 4 bases, with 10 bases left in between. The CDR3 loop is CASSSRSVETQYF. The CDR3 DNA follows: TGCGCCAGCAGCTCGAGGAGCGTAGAGACCCAGTACTTC.

Only a few counts were recorded for this clonotype. CDR3 region: CASSQDTGIWNTEAFF. As DNA, the CDR3 is TGTGCCAGCAGCCAAGATACAGGAATTTGGAACACTGAAGCTTTCTTT. The rearrangement joins TRBV3-1 to TRBJ1-1; possible D gene TRBD1, 5 bases. This CDR3 has 16 residues. Per the germline V gene, CDR1 is LGHDT and CDR2 is YNNKEL (reference sequence). Trimming took 0 bases from V and 1 from J, leaving 12 bases between them.

This clonotype was observed at least ten times. V usage is TRBV28 and J usage is TRBJ2-1; perhaps TRBD2 as D (6 bases). CDR1 is MDHEN, CDR2 SYDVKM, per germline. This CDR3 is 15 amino acids long. With 6 bases removed from V and 0 bases from J, the gap between germline ends came to 12 bases. The CDR3 coding sequence is TGTGCCAGCAGCCGGGACGGGAGCTCCTACAATGAGCAGTTCTTC. Translation gives CASSRDGSSYNEQFF.

The table lists this clonotype with many counts. V usage is TRBV11-1 and J usage is TRBJ2-1; 9 bases agree with TRBD2. V shed 5 bases, J shed 8 bases, and the junction held 13 bases outside the gene matches. This CDR3 spans 16 amino acids. Germline V gives CDR1 SGHAT, CDR2 FQDESV (reference sequence). CDR3 loop: CASSLIAGAGLDEQFF. The CDR3 DNA reads as TGTGCCAGCAGCCTCATAGCGGGAGCGGGGTTGGATGAGCAGTTCTTC.

This clonotype was seen once. The chain has TRBV6-9 and TRBJ2-2; 13 bases map to TRBD2. CDR1 MNHGY and CDR2 SVAAGI come from the germline V gene. The CDR3 consists of 16 residues. V lost 3 bases and J lost 3; bases outside the gene matches: 1. CDR3 in DNA: TGTGCCAGCAGTTACGGACTAGCGGGAGACACCGGGGAGCTGTTTTTT. Protein product: CASSYGLAGDTGELFF.

The chain has TRBV12-3 or TRBV12-4 and TRBJ2-5; perhaps D is TRBD1 or TRBD2 (7 bases each). Trimming stripped 1 base from V and 5 bases from J, with 32 bases between. This CDR3 has 21 residues. The CDR3 loop reads CASSLEGGPGTKGLTWETQYF. The DNA of the CDR3 is TGTGCCAGCAGTTTAGAAGGGGGCCCCGGGACTAAAGGCCTGACATGGGAGACCCAGTACTTC.

This rearrangement joins TRBV5-1 to TRBJ2-1; TRBD2 matches at 7 bases. After removal of 7 bases from V and 0 bases from J, the junction contained 7 bases not matched to a gene. Looked up from germline, CDR1 is SGHRS and CDR2 is YFSETQ. There are 15 residues in the CDR3. CDR3 nucleotides: TGCGCCAGCCGGCTAGCGGATCACTCCTACAATGAGCAGTTCTTC. This translates into CASRLADHSYNEQFF.